These 23 T cell receptor beta chains were all obtained from the same sample, sequenced in a study of T cell responses to AZD1222 COVID-19 vaccine. Clones were read by immunoSEQ multiplex PCR, and TCRdb kept only the in-frame ones, dropping some. Among 170,000 or so clones listed, 85% to 95% were seen once. The sequencing used peripheral blood, collected on day 0 of AZD1222 vaccination. The source is an adult in good health.

This rearrangement joins TRBV7-3 to TRBJ2-5, with 8 bases that match TRBD2. Germline CDR1 SGHTA, CDR2 FQGTGA. The trim removed 5 bases at V and 1 base at J, leaving 3 bases unmatched. This CDR3 is 14 amino acids long. The CDR3 coding sequence is TGTGCCAGCAGCCGAAGCGGGGGCCAAGAGACCCAGTACTTC. This sequence encodes CASSRSGGQETQYF.

V is TRBV6-5 and J is TRBJ1-5, with a possible D match to TRBD1 (6 bases). The V gene's germline CDR1 is MNHEY and CDR2 SVGAGI. This CDR3 spans 14 amino acids. Trimming removed 6 bases at V and 5 bases at J, with 14 bases between. The CDR3 DNA sequence: TGTGCCAGCAGCAGACAGGACCGATATCAGCCCCAGCATTTT. This translates into CASSRQDRYQPQHF.

As to this clone: The junction departs from germline at one end; a sequencing error may be responsible. The rearrangement joins TRBV7-7 to TRBJ2-3, with 8 bases lining up with TRBD2. The germline V gene has CDR1 SSHAT and CDR2 FNYEAQ (reference sequence). This CDR3 has 16 amino acids. CDR3 amino acids: CASSPKSGGITDTQYF. The CDR3 DNA follows: TGTGCTAGCAGCCCCAAGTCGGGGGGGATCACAGATACGCAGTATTTT.

The chain is built from TRBV14 and TRBJ2-1, with D possibly being TRBD2 (6 bases). CDR1 is SGHDN and CDR2 is FVKESK in the germline V gene. V shed 0 bases and J shed 3 bases, with 15 bases lying between them. This CDR3 comprises 17 residues. As DNA, the CDR3 is TGTGCCAGCAGCCAAGATACGGGGGTAGTTTTCTACAATGAGCAGTTCTTC. Translation gives CASSQDTGVVFYNEQFF.

V is TRBV9 and J is TRBJ1-4; 8 bases align to TRBD1. With 0 bases clipped from V and 8 bases from J, the junction kept 12 bases outside the gene matches. CDR3 size: 17 residues. Per germline, CDR1 SGDLS and CDR2 YYNGEE. The CDR3 coding sequence is TGTGCCAGCAGCGTAGGCCCCAATGACAGGGGTGGCGAAAAACTGTTTTTT. This gives the protein CASSVGPNDRGGEKLFF.

The chain carries TRBV10-2 and TRBJ1-5, with 7 bases fitting TRBD1. This CDR3 is 17 amino acids long. The V and J ends lost 4 bases and 0 bases, in that order; junction bases with no gene match: 9. Per germline, CDR1 WSHSY and CDR2 SAAADI. CDR3: CASSAGTEGYSNQPQHF. As DNA, the CDR3 is TGCGCCAGCAGTGCCGGGACAGAGGGTTATAGCAATCAGCCCCAGCATTTT.

The rearrangement joins TRBV5-6 to TRBJ1-1; D gene unclear. CDR3 size: 14 residues. V was clipped by 0 bases and J by 10 bases, with 16 bases between them. Germline loops: CDR1 SGHDT, CDR2 YYEEEE. The CDR3 here is CASSLGYGPLGAFF. The DNA of the CDR3 is TGTGCCAGCAGCTTGGGGTATGGACCCCTCGGAGCTTTCTTT.

The V call is TRBV4-2, the J call TRBJ2-3; a possible D gene is TRBD2 (5 bases). Germline V gene sequence: CDR1 LGHNA, CDR2 YNFKEQ. This CDR3 is 16 amino acids long. V dropped 1 base and J dropped 5 bases, with 16 bases sitting between them. CDR3 in DNA: TGTGCCAGCAGCCAAGGTTTAAGCGGCCGTCGAGATACGCAGTATTTT. This gives the protein CASSQGLSGRRDTQYF.

The rearrangement links TRBV7-2 to TRBJ2-1; D gene unclear. Looked up from germline, CDR1 is SGHTA and CDR2 is FQGNSA. V was shortened by 3 bases and J by 0 bases, with 9 bases between the two germline ends. The CDR3 runs to 15 residues. In DNA form, the CDR3 reads TGTGCCAGCAGCTTGTCGGTGAGCTCCTACAATGAGCAGTTCTTC. Translating gives CASSLSVSSYNEQFF.

This CDR3 reads CASSSDPDRGRTEAFF. The CDR3 nucleotides read TGTGCCAGCAGCTCCGATCCGGACAGGGGGAGGACTGAAGCTTTCTTT. The chain carries TRBV7-2 and TRBJ1-1, with TRBD1 identical over 10 bases. V shed 4 bases, J shed 5 bases, and the junction held 10 bases outside the gene matches. The CDR3 sequence is 16 residues long. CDR1 and CDR2 from the germline V gene are SGHTA and FQGNSA.

V gene TRBV2 combines with J gene TRBJ2-7, with 12 nucleotides matching TRBD1. The junction had 10 bases not matched to a gene; V was cut back by 9 bases and J by 7 bases. CDR3 length: 14 amino acids. CDR1 SNHLY and CDR2 FYNNEI come from the germline V gene. The CDR3 DNA sequence: TGTGCCAGGGCCCGGGACAGGGGGCGCGAAGAGCAGTACTTC. Translated, it gives CARARDRGREEQYF. Complete variable domain (other parts from reference TRBV2 and TRBJ2-7): EPEVTQTPSHQVTQMGQEVILRCVPISNHLYFYWYRQILGQKVEFLVSFYNNEISEKSEIFDDQFSVERPDGSNFTLKIRSTKLEDSAMYFCARARDRGREEQYFGPGTRLTVT.

The chain recombines TRBV6-5 with TRBJ1-6, with TRBD1 as a possible D gene (5 bases). This CDR3 contains 14 residues. Germline lookup yields CDR1 MNHEY and CDR2 SVGAGI. The V and J ends lost 2 bases and 9 bases respectively, with 11 bases between them. The CDR3 nucleotides are TGTGCCAGCAGTTACCGGCAGGGTGGTTCACCCCTCCACTTT. It encodes CASSYRQGGSPLHF.

The chain is built from TRBV15 and TRBJ2-2; unclear D gene. V was clipped by 2 bases and J by 2 bases, with 12 bases between them. The CDR3 length is 16 residues. Looked up from germline, CDR1 is LNHNV and CDR2 is YYDKDF (reference sequence). CDR3 nucleotides: TGTGCCACCAGCAGAAACTGGATTACTAACACCGGGGAGCTGTTTTTT. Its protein product is CATSRNWITNTGELFF.

The chain recombines TRBV12-3 or TRBV12-4 with TRBJ1-2; no firm D call. This CDR3 is 13 amino acids long. V was pared by 5 bases and J by 0 bases, with 7 bases between. The DNA of the CDR3 is TGTGCCAGCAGTCGCAATACTAACTATGGCTACACCTTC. Translating it yields CASSRNTNYGYTF.

This chain links TRBV3-1 (or the pseudogene TRBV3-2) with TRBJ2-1; D is unclear. The CDR3 is 12 residues long. CDR1 and CDR2 from the germline V gene are LGHDT and YNNKEL (reference sequence). V lost 1 base, J lost 11 bases, and 9 bases lay in between. CDR3 sequence: CASSQVVGKQFF. CDR3 coding DNA: TGTGCCAGCAGCCAAGTGGTAGGTAAGCAGTTCTTC.

Comments on this clone: The same CDR3 is also encoded by other DNA sequences in this sample. This rearrangement joins TRBV29-1 to TRBJ1-1, with D unresolved. Germline CDR1 reads SQVTM; CDR2 reads ANQGSEA. This CDR3 comprises 13 residues. V lost 3 bases, J lost 0 bases, and 8 bases lay in between. CDR3 bases: TGCAGCGTTGAGAGAACGATGAACACTGAAGCTTTCTTT. This encodes CSVERTMNTEAFF.

V gene TRBV5-1 combines with J gene TRBJ2-2, with 9 bases identical to TRBD2. The J segment lost 0 bases and the V segment lost 0 bases, leaving 0 bases of the junction unmatched. The CDR3 extends over 16 amino acids. CDR1 and CDR2 (germline): SGHRS, YFSETQ. DNA of the CDR3: TGCGCCAGCAGCTTGGGACTAGCGGCGAACACCGGGGAGCTGTTTTTT. It yields the protein CASSLGLAANTGELFF.

The V call is TRBV30, the J call TRBJ1-3; 7 nucleotides agree with TRBD1. This CDR3 contains 18 residues. Germline values: CDR1 GTSNPN, CDR2 SVGIG (reference sequence). Trimming took 7 bases from V and 2 from J; bases not matched to a gene: 20. The CDR3 DNA reads as TGTGCCTACTCCCAGGGACGGCTCCAGGGGGTGGCTGGAAACACCATATATTTT. It specifies CAYSQGRLQGVAGNTIYF.

V is TRBV4-1 and J is TRBJ2-3, with a possible D match to TRBD1 (6 bases). V was pared by 4 bases and J by 0 bases, with 11 bases between. The CDR3 totals 15 residues. Germline V gives CDR1 MGHRA, CDR2 YSYEKL. The CDR3 DNA reads TGCGCCAGCAGCCCCGAGGGGGTTAGCACAGATACGCAGTATTTT. Its translation: CASSPEGVSTDTQYF.

The chain links TRBV7-3 to TRBJ2-2; TRBD1 or TRBD2 may be the D gene (5 bases each). V was trimmed by 5 bases and J by 3 bases, leaving 10 bases between them. This CDR3 comprises 14 residues. Per germline, CDR1 SGHTA and CDR2 FQGTGA. DNA for the CDR3: TGTGCCAGCAGCCTTCAGGGAGACACCGGGGAGCTGTTTTTT. Translated: CASSLQGDTGELFF. Looking up the rest from reference TRBV7-3 and TRBJ2-2 gives the full variable domain: GAGVSQTPSNKVTEKGKYVELRCDPISGHTALYWYRQSLGQGPEFLIYFQGTGAADDSGLPNDRFFAVRPEGSVSTLKIQRTERGDSAVYLCASSLQGDTGELFFGEGSRLTVL.

The chain employs TRBV5-6 and TRBJ2-2, with 7 bases aligning to TRBD1. The V gene end was trimmed by 0 bases and the J gene end by 4 bases; junction bases not matched to a gene: 9. The CDR3 totals 17 residues. Germline V lookup: CDR1 SGHDT, CDR2 YYEEEE. The CDR3 sequence: CASSLATGALRTGELFF. CDR3 bases: TGTGCCAGCAGCTTGGCTACAGGGGCCCTTCGCACCGGGGAGCTGTTTTTT.

The chain uses TRBV27 and TRBJ1-2; D not resolved. This CDR3 is built from 13 residues. Germline V gene lookup returns CDR1 MNHEY and CDR2 SMNVEV (reference sequence). V lost 2 bases to trimming and J lost 8 bases, with 12 bases between them. The CDR3 nucleotides are TGTGCCAGCAGTTTACTACGAGGTTACGGCTACACCTTC. This codes for CASSLLRGYGYTF.

This chain connects TRBV7-9 to TRBJ1-1; D gene unclear. The ends were cut back, 1 base at V and 1 base at J, with 7 bases in the middle. Looked up from germline, CDR1 is SEHNR and CDR2 is FQNEAQ (reference sequence). The CDR3 has 14 residues. In DNA form, the CDR3 reads TGTGCCAGCAGCTTAGGGGCAGGGAACACTGAAGCTTTCTTT. Amino acid sequence: CASSLGAGNTEAFF.